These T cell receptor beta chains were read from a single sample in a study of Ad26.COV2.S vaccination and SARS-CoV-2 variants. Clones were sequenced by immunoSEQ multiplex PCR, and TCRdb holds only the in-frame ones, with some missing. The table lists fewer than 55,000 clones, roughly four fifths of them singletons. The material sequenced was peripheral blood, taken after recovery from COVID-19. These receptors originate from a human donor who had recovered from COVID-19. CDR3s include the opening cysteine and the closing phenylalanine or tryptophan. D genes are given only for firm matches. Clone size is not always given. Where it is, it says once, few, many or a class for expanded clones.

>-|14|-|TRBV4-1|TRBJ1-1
CASSHQGLDTEAFF
TGCGCCAGCAGCCACCAGGGTTTGGACACTGAAGCTTTCTTT
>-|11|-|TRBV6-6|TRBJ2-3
CASTRSDTQYF
TGTGCCAGCACTCGGTCAGATACGCAGTATTTT
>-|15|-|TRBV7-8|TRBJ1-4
CASSNSRAPGGKLFF
TGTGCCAGCAGCAACTCCCGGGCCCCGGGCGGGAAACTGTTTTTT
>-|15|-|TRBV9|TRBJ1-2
CASSPTRQNFYGYTF
TGTGCCAGCAGCCCTACCCGACAGAACTTCTATGGCTACACCTTC
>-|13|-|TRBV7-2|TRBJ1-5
CASSTREDQPQHF
TGTGCCAGCAGCACCCGAGAGGATCAGCCCCAGCATTTT
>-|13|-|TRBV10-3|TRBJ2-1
CAIRDHVSDEQFF
TGTGCCATCAGGGACCACGTGAGCGATGAGCAGTTCTTC
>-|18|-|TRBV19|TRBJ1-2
CASSTLSGRGDPNYGYTF
TGTGCCAGTAGTACCCTCTCTGGGAGGGGAGACCCAAACTATGGCTACACCTTC
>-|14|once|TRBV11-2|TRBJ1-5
CASSPSGAGRPQHF
TGTGCCAGCAGCCCGAGTGGGGCAGGGCGGCCCCAGCATTTT
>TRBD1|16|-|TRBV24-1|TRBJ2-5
CATSEAGTGNQETQYF
TGTGCCACCAGTGAGGCCGGGACAGGGAACCAAGAGACCCAGTACTTC
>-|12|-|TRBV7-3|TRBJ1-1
CASSPGGTEAFF
TGTGCCAGCAGCCCGGGGGGGACTGAAGCTTTCTTT
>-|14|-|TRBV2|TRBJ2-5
CASSEGQTGETQYF
TGTGCCAGCAGCGAGGGACAAACGGGAGAGACCCAGTACTTC
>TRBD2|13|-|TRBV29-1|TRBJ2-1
CSVGTSVYNEQFF
TGCAGCGTGGGGACTAGCGTATACAATGAGCAGTTCTTC
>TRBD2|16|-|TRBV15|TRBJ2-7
CATSSDGSGSSYEQYF
TGTGCCACCAGCAGCGATGGTAGCGGGAGCTCCTACGAGCAGTACTTC
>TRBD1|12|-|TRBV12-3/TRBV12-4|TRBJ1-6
CASGTGVPPLHF
TGTGCCTCCGGGACAGGGGTGCCACCCCTCCACTTT
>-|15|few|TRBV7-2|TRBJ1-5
CASSLGGARNQPQHF
TGTGCCAGCAGCTTAGGGGGGGCTCGGAATCAGCCCCAGCATTTT
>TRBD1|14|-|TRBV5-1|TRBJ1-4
CASSLQGSGEKLFF
TGCGCCAGCAGCTTACAGGGGTCGGGTGAAAAACTGTTTTTT
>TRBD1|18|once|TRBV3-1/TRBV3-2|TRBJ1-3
CASSPRTGMISSGNTIYF
TGTGCCAGCAGCCCACGGACAGGGATGATCAGCTCTGGAAACACCATATATTTT
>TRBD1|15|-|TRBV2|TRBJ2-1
CASSSQGQGVHEQFF
TGTGCCAGCAGTTCCCAGGGACAGGGGGTCCATGAGCAGTTCTTC
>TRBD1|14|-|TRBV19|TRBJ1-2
CASSTSGQATGYTF
TGTGCCAGTAGTACCTCGGGACAGGCCACTGGCTACACCTTC
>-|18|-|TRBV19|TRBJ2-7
CASSSIGRGVSGRDEQYF
TGTGCCAGTAGTTCGATAGGACGGGGTGTTAGTGGAAGGGACGAGCAGTACTTC
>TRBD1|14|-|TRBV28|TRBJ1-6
CASSLTGINSPLHF
TGTGCCAGCAGTCTGACAGGGATTAATTCACCCCTCCACTTT
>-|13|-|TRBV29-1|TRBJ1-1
CSVGQTVNTEAFF
TGCAGCGTTGGCCAGACAGTGAACACTGAAGCTTTCTTT
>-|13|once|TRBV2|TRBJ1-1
CASSVDTSRGAFF
TGTGCCAGCAGTGTTGACACTTCCAGGGGAGCTTTCTTT
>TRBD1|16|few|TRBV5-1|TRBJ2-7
CASSSNPGQGSFEQYF
TGCGCCAGCAGCTCCAACCCGGGACAGGGGTCTTTCGAGCAGTACTTC
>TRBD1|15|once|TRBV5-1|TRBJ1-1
CASSLEGTGGTEAFF
TGCGCCAGCAGCTTGGAAGGGACAGGGGGCACTGAAGCTTTCTTT
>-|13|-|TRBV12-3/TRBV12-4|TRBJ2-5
CASNGVEGETQYF
TGTGCCAGCAATGGGGTCGAGGGGGAGACCCAGTACTTC
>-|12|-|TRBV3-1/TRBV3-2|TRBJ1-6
CASLDSGQSLHF
TGTGCCAGTCTAGATTCGGGACAATCCCTCCACTTT
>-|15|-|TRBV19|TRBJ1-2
CASSTVGGRAYGYTF
TGTGCCAGTAGTACCGTAGGGGGGCGAGCCTATGGCTACACCTTC
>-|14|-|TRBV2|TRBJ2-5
CASSEGGNGETQYF
TGTGCCAGCAGTGAGGGGGGTAACGGGGAGACCCAGTACTTC